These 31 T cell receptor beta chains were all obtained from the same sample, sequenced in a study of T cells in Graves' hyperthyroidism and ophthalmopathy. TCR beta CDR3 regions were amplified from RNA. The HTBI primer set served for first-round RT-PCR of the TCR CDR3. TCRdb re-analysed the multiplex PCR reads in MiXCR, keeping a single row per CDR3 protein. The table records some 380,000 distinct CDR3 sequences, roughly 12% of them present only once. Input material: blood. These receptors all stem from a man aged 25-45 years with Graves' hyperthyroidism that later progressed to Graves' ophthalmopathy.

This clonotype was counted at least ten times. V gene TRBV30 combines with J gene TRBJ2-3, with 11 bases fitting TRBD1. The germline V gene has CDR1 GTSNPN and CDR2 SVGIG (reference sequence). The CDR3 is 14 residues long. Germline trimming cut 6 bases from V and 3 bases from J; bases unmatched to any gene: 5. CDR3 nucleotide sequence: TGTGCCTGCACCGGGACAGGGGGAACAGATACGCAGTATTTT. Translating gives CACTGTGGTDTQYF.

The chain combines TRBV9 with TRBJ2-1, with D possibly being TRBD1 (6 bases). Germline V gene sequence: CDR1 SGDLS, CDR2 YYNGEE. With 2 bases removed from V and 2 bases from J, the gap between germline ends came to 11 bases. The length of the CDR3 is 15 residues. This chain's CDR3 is CASSVAGTPYNEQFF. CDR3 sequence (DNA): TGTGCCAGCAGCGTGGCCGGGACACCCTACAATGAGCAGTTCTTC.

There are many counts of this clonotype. CDR3 nucleotides: TGTGCCAGCAGTGAAGCCCCGCAGGGAAGTAGAAAACTGTTTTTT. This encodes CASSEAPQGSRKLFF. This chain uses TRBV6-1 with TRBJ1-4; tentative D call: TRBD1 (5 bases). Germline V gene sequence: CDR1 MNHNS, CDR2 SASEGT. The CDR3 spans 15 residues. V lost 0 bases to trimming and J lost 10 bases, with 15 bases between them.

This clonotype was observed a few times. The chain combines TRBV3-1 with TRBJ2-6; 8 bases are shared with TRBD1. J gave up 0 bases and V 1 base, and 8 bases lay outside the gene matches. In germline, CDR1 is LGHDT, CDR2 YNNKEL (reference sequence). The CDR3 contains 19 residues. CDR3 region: CASSQGPQGVDSGANVLTF. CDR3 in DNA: TGTGCCAGCAGCCAAGGACCACAGGGGGTGGACTCTGGGGCCAACGTCCTGACTTTC.

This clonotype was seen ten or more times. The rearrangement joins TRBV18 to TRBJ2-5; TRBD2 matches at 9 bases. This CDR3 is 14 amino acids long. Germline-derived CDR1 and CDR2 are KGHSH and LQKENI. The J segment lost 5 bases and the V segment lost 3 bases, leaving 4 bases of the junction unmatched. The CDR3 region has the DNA TGTGCCAGCTCACCTGCGGGGGGGCCGGAGACCCAGTACTTC. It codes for CASSPAGGPETQYF.

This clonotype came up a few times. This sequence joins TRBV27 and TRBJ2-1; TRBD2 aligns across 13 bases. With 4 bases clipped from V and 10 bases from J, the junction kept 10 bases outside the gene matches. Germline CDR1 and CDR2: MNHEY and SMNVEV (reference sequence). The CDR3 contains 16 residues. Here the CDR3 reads CASSSLTSGGAGEQFF. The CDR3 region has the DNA TGTGCCAGCAGTTCCCTTACTAGCGGGGGGGCCGGCGAGCAGTTCTTC.

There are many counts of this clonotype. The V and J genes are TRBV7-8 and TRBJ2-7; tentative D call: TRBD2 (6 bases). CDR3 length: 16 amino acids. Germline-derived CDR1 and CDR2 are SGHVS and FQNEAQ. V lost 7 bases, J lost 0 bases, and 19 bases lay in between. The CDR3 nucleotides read TGTGCCAGCACCCTAGGGAGCGCGGGATACTCCTACGAGCAGTACTTC. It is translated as CASTLGSAGYSYEQYF.

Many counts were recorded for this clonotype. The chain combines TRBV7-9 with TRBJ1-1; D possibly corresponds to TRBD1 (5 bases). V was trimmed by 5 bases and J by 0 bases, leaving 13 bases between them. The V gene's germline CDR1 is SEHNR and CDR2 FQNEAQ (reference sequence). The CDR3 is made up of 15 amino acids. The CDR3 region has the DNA TGTGCCAGCAGCGATCGGACATCTATGAACACTGAAGCTTTCTTT. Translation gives CASSDRTSMNTEAFF.

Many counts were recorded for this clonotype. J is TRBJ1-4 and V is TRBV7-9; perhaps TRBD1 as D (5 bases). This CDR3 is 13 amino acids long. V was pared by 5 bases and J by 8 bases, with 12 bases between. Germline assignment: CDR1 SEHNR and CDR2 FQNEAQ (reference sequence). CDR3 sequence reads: CASSRGDGEKLFF. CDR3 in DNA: TGTGCCAGCAGCCGGGGGGATGGGGAAAAACTGTTTTTT.

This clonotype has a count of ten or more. The DNA for the CDR3 is TGTGCCAGCAGCTTAGTTCCGGGCCAGGTTTCCGGCTACACCTTC. Protein sequence: CASSLVPGQVSGYTF. The chain has TRBV7-8 and TRBJ1-2; no definite D call. The germline V gene has CDR1 SGHVS and CDR2 FQNEAQ. The CDR3 spans 15 residues. The V and J ends lost 1 base and 8 bases respectively, with 17 bases between them.

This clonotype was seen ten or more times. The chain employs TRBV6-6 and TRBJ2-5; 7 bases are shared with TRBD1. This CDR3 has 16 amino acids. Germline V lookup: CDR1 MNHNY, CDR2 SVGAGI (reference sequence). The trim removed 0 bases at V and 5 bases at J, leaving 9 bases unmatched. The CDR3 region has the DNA TGTGCCAGCAGTTACTCGATGCGCAGGGGGTCGGAGACCCAGTACTTC. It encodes CASSYSMRRGSETQYF.

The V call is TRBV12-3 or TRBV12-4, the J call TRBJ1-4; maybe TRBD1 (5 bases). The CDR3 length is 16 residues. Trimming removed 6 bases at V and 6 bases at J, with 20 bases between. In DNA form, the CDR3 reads TGTGCCAGCAGCTCCGTACAAGAACAGGCTTATGAAAAACTGTTTTTT. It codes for CASSSVQEQAYEKLFF.

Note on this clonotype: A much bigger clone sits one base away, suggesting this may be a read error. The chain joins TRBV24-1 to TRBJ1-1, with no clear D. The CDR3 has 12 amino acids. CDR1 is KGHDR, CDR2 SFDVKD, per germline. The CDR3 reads CATVEVNTEASF. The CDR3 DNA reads TGTGCCACCGTAGAAGTGAACACTGAAGCTTCCTTT.

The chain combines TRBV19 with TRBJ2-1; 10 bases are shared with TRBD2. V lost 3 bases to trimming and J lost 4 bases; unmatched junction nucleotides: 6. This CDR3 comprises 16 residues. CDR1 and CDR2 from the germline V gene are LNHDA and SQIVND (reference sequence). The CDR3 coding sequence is TGTGCCAGTAGTATTACTAGCGGGAAAACATACAATGAGCAGTTCTTC. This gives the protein CASSITSGKTYNEQFF.

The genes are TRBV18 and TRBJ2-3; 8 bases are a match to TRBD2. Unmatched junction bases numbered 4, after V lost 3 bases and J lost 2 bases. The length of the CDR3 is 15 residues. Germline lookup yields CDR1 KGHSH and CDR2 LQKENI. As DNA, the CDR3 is TGTGCCAGCTCACCTAGCGGGGAAATCACAGATACGCAGTATTTT. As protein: CASSPSGEITDTQYF.

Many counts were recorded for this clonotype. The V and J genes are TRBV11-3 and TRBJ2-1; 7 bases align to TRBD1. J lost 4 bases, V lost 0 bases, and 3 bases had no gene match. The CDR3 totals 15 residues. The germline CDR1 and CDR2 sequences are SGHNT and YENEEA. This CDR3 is CASSLEGQVYNEQFF. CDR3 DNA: TGTGCCAGCAGCTTAGAAGGACAGGTTTACAATGAGCAGTTCTTC.

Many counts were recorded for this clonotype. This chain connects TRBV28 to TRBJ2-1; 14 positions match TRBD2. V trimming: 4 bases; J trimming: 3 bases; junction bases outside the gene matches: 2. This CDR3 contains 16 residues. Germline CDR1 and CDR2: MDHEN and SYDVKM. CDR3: CASSSGLAGVYNEQFF. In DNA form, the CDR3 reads TGTGCCAGCAGTTCGGGACTAGCGGGGGTCTACAATGAGCAGTTCTTC.

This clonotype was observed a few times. CDR3 coding DNA: TGTGCCAGCAGCTTTAGGACAGCGAATCAGCCCCAGCATTTT. Translation: CASSFRTANQPQHF. This chain uses TRBV7-2 with TRBJ1-5; possibly TRBD1 for D (6 bases). Trimming removed 3 bases from V and 4 bases from J, with 10 bases in between. Germline V gene data show CDR1 as SGHTA and CDR2 as FQGNSA. The CDR3 is 14 residues long.

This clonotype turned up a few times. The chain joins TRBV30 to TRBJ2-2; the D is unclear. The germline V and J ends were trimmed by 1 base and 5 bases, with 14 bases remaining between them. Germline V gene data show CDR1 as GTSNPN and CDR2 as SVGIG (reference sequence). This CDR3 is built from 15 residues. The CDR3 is CAWSGPSGRTGELFF. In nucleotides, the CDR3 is TGTGCCTGGAGTGGCCCTTCCGGAAGAACCGGGGAGCTGTTTTTT.

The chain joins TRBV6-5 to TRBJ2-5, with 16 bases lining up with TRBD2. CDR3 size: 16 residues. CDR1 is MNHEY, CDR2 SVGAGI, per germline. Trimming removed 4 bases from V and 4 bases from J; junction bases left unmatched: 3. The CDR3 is CASSLGLAGGIETQYF. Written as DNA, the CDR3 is TGTGCCAGCAGTTTGGGACTAGCGGGGGGGATAGAGACCCAGTACTTC.

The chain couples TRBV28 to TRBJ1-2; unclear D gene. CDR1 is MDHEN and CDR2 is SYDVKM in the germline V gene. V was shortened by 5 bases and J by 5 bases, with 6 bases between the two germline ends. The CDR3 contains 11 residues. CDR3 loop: CASSDYYGYTF. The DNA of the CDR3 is TGTGCCAGCAGTGACTATTATGGCTACACCTTC.

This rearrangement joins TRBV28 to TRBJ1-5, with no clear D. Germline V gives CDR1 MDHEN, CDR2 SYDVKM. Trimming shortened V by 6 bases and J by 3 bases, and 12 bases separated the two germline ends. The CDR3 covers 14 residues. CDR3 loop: CASRKVISNQPQHF. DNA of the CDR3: TGTGCCAGCAGGAAAGTGATTTCCAATCAGCCCCAGCATTTT. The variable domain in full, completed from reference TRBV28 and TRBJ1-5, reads DVKVTQSSRYLVKRTGEKVFLECVQDMDHENMFWYRQDPGLGLRLIYFSYDVKMKEKGDIPEGYSVSREKKERFSLILESASTNQTSMYLCASRKVISNQPQHFGDGTRLSIL.

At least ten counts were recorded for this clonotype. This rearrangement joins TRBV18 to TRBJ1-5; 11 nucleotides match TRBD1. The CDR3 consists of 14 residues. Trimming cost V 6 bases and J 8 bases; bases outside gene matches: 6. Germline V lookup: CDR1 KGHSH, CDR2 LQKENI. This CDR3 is CASSRTGGLKPQHF. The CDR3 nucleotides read TGTGCCAGCTCGCGGACAGGGGGCCTAAAGCCCCAGCATTTT.

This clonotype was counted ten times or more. The CDR3 here is CASSLGERYDRASTDTQYF. CDR3 in DNA: TGTGCCAGCAGTTTGGGGGAACGGTACGACAGGGCCAGCACAGATACGCAGTATTTT. The V gene is TRBV28, the J gene TRBJ2-3, with 7 bases fitting TRBD1. V was clipped by 3 bases and J by 0 bases; unmatched bases: 15. Germline values: CDR1 MDHEN, CDR2 SYDVKM. This CDR3 contains 19 residues.

Here the CDR3 DNA reads TGTGCCACCTCCCTCAGCTCCTACGAGCAGTACTTC. This sequence encodes CATSLSSYEQYF. This sequence joins TRBV6-1 and TRBJ2-7; D call uncertain. Germline CDR1 and CDR2: MNHNS and SASEGT. This CDR3 spans 12 amino acids. Trimming removed 10 bases from V and 0 bases from J, with 10 bases in between.

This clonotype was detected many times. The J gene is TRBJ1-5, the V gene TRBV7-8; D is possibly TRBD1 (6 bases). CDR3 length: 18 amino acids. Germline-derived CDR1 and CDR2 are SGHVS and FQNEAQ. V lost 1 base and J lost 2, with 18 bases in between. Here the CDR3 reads CASSLDRVGGAGNQPQHF. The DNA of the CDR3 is TGTGCCAGCAGCTTAGATAGGGTGGGGGGCGCCGGCAATCAGCCCCAGCATTTT.

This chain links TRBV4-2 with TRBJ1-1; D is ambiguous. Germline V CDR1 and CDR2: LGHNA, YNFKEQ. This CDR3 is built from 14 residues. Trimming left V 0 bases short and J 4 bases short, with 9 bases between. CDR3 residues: CASSQDRGFTEAFF. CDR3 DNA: TGTGCCAGCAGCCAAGATCGCGGGTTCACTGAAGCTTTCTTT.

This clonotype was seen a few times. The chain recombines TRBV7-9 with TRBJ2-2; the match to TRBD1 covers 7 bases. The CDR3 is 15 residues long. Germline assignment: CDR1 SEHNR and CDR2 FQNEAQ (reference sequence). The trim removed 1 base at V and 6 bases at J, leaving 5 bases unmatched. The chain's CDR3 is CASSLEGGLSGELFF. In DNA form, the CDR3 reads TGTGCCAGCAGCTTAGAAGGGGGCCTATCCGGGGAGCTGTTTTTT.

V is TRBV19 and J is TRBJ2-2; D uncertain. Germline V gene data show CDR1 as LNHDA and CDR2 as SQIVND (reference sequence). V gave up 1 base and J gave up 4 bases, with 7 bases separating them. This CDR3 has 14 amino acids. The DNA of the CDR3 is TGTGCCAGTAGTATAGGACATTCCACCGGGGAGCTGTTTTTT. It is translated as CASSIGHSTGELFF. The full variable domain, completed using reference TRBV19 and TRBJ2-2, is DGGITQSPKYLFRKEGQNVTLSCEQNLNHDAMYWYRQDPGQGLRLIYYSQIVNDFQKGDIAEGYSVSREKKESFPLTVTSAQKNPTAFYLCASSIGHSTGELFFGEGSRLTVL.

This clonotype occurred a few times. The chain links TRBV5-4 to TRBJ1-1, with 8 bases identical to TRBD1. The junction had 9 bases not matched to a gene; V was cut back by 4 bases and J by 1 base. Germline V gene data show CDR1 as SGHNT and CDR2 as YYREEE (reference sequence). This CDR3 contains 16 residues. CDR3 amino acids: CASSAYPGGSNTEAFF. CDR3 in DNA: TGTGCCAGCAGCGCGTATCCAGGGGGCTCGAACACTGAAGCTTTCTTT.

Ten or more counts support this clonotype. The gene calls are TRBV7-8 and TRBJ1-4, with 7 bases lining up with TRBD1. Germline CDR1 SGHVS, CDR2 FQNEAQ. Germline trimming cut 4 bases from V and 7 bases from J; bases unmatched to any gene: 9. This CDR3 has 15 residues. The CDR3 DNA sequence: TGTGCCAGCAGCTCCCGCGGAGGGGGCAGTGAAAAACTGTTTTTT. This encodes CASSSRGGGSEKLFF.